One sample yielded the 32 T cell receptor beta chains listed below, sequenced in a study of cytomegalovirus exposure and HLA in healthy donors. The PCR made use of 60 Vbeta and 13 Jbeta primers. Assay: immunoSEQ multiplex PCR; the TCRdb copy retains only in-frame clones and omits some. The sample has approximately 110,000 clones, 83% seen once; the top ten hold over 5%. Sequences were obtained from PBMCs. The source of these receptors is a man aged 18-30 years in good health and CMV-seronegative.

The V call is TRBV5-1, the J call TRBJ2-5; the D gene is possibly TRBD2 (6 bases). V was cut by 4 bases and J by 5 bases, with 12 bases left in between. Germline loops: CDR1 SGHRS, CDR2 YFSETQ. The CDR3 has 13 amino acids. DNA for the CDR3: TGCGCCAGCAGCGGGGACTGGCAGGAGACCCAGTACTTC. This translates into CASSGDWQETQYF.

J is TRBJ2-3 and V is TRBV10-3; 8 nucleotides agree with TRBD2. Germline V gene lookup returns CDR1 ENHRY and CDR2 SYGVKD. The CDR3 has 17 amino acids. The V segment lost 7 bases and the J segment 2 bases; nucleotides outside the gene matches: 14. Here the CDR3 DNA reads TGTGCCATCAAGGAACACGGGACGGGGGGGGACACAGATACGCAGTATTTT. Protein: CAIKEHGTGGDTDTQYF.

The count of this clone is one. CDR3 region: CASNKQAGTRILYEQFF. As DNA, the CDR3 is TGTGCCAGCAACAAACAGGCCGGGACTAGGATATTGTATGAGCAGTTCTTC. This chain uses TRBV7-9 with TRBJ2-1; 8 bases are a match to TRBD2. Germline loops: CDR1 SEHNR, CDR2 FQNEAQ (reference sequence). The V and J ends lost 7 bases and 8 bases, in that order; junction bases with no gene match: 19. The CDR3 sequence is 17 residues long.

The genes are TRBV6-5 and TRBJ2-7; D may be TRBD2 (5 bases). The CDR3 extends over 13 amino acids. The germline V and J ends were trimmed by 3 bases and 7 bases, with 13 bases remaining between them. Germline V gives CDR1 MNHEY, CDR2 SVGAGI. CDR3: CASSYEEATEQYF. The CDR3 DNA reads TGTGCCAGCAGTTATGAGGAGGCGACTGAGCAGTACTTC.

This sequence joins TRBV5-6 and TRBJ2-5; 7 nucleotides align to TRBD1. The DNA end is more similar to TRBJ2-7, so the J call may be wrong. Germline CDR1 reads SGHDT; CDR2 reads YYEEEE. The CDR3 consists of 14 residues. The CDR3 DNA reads TGTGCCAGCAGCTTGGCCCCCAGGGGGTACGAGCAGTACTTC. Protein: CASSLAPRGYEQYF.

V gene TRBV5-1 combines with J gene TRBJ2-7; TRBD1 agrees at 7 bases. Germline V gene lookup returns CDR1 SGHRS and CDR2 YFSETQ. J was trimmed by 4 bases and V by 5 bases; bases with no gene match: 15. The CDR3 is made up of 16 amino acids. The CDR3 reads CASRPKQGSYDYEQYF. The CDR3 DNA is TGCGCCAGCAGACCCAAACAGGGGTCCTACGATTACGAGCAGTACTTC.

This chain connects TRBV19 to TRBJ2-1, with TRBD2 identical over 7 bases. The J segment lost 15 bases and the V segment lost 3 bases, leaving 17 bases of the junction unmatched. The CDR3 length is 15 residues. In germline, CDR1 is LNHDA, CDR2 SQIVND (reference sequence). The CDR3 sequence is CASSIRSGSREVPFF. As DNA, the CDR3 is TGTGCCAGTAGTATCCGTTCCGGATCACGGGAGGTCCCGTTCTTC.

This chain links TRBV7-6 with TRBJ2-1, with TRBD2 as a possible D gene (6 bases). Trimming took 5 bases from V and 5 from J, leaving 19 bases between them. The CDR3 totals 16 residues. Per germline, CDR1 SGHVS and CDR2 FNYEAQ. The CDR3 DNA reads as TGTGCCAGCAGCGCATGGGGCGGGATACAGAACAATGAGCAGTTCTTC. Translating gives CASSAWGGIQNNEQFF.

CDR3: CASSVSRISALVGNEQFF. For the CDR3, the DNA is TGTGCCAGCAGCGTGTCGCGGATTAGCGCTCTAGTTGGGAATGAGCAGTTCTTC. V is TRBV7-8 and J is TRBJ2-1, with a weak D call TRBD2 (5 bases). Germline assignment: CDR1 SGHVS and CDR2 FQNEAQ. The CDR3 extends over 18 amino acids. The V end was cut by 5 bases, the J end by 7 bases, with 27 bases between.

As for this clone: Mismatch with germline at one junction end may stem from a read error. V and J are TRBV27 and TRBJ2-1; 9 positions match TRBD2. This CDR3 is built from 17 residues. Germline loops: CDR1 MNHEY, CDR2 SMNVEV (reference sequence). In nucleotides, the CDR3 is TGTGCCAGCAGTACTCGGGATAGCGGGAGCTCCTATAATGAGCCGTTCTTC. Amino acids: CASSTRDSGSSYNEPFF.

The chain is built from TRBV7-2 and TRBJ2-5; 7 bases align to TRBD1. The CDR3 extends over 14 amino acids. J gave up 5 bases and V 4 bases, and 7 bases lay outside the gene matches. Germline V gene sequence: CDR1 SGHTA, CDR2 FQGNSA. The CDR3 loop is CASSSTRGLETQYF. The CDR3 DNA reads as TGTGCCAGCAGCTCGACCAGGGGGTTGGAGACCCAGTACTTC.

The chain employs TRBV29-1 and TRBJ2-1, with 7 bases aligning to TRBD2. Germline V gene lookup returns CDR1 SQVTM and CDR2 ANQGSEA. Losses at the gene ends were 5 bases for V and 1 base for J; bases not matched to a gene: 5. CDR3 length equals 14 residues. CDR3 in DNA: TGCAGCGTTTTCGATAGCGGGTCCTACAATGAGCAGTTCTTC. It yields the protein CSVFDSGSYNEQFF.

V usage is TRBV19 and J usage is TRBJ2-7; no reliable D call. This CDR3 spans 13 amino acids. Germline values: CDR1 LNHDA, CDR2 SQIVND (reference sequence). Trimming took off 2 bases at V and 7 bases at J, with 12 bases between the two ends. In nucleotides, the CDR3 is TGTGCCAGTAGTATAAAGAGGCTGGGTGAGCAGTACTTC. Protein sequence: CASSIKRLGEQYF.

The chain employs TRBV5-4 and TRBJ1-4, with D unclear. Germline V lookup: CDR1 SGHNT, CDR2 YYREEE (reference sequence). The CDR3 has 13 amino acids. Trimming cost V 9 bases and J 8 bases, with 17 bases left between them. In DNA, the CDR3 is TGTGCCACCGCCCCGGAGGCTTGGGAAAAACTGTTTTTT. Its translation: CATAPEAWEKLFF.

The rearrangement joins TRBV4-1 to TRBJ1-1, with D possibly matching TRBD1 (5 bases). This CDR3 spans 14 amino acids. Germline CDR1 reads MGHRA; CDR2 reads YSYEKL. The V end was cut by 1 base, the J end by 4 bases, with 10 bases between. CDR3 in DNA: TGCGCCAGCAGCCAAGTGGGGCCTGGCACTGAAGCTTTCTTT. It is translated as CASSQVGPGTEAFF.

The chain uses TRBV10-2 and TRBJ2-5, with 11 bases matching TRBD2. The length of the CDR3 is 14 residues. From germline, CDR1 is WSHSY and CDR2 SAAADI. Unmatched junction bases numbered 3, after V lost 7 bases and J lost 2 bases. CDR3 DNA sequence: TGCGCCAGCATGGGACTAGCGGTACAAGAGACCCAGTACTTC. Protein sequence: CASMGLAVQETQYF.

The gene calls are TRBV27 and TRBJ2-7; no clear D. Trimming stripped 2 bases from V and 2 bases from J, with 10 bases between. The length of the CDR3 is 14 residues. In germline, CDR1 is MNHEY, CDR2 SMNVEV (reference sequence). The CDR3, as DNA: TGTGCCAGCAGTTTAAACAGTTTACCCTACGAGCAGTACTTC. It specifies CASSLNSLPYEQYF.

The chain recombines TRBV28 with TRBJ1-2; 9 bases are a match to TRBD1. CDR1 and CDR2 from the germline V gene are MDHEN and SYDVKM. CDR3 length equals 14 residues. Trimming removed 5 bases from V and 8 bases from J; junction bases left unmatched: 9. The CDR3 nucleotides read TGTGCCAGCAGTGTGACCGGGACAGGGAAGGGCTACACCTTC. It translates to CASSVTGTGKGYTF.

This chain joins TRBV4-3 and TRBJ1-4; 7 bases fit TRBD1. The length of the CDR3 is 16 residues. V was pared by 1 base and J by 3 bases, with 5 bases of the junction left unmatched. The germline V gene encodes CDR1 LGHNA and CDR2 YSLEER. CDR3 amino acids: CASSQADRVSNEKLFF. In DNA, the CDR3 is TGCGCCAGCAGCCAAGCTGACAGGGTGTCTAATGAAAAACTGTTTTTT.

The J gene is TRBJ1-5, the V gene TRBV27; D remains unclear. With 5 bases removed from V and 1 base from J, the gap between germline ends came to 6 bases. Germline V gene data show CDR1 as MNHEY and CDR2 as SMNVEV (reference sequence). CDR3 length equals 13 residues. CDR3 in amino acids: CASSPLSNQPQHF. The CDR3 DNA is TGTGCCAGCAGTCCCTTAAGCAATCAGCCCCAGCATTTT.

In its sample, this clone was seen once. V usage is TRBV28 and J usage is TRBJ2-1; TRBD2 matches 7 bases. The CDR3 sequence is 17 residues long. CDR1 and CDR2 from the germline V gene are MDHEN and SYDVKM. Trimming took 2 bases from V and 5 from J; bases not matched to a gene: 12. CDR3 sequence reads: CASSLRGTLAENNEQFF. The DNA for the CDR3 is TGTGCCAGCAGTTTACGTGGAACCCTAGCGGAAAACAATGAGCAGTTCTTC.

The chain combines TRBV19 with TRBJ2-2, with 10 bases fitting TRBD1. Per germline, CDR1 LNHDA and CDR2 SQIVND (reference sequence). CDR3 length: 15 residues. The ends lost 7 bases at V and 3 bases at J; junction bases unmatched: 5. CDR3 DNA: TGTGCCAGTATGATGGGACAGGGGTACACCGGGGAGCTGTTTTTT. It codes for CASMMGQGYTGELFF.

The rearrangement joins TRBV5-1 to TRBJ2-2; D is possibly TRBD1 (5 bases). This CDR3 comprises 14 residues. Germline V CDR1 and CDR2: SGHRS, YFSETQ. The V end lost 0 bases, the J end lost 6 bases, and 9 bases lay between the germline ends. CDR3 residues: CASSLGRRAGELFF. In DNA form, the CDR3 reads TGCGCCAGCAGCTTGGGGCGCAGGGCCGGGGAGCTGTTTTTT.

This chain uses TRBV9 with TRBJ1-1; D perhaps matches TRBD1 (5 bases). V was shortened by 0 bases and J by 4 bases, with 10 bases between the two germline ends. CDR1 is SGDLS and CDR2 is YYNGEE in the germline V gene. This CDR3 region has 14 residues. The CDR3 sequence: CASSVETGGTEAFF. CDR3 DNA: TGTGCCAGCAGCGTAGAGACGGGGGGCACTGAAGCTTTCTTT.

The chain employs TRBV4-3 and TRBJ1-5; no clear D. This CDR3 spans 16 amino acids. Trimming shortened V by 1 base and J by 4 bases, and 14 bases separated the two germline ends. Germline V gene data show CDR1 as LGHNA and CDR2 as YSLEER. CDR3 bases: TGCGCCAGCAGCCAAGGGGCAGGAAACCTTAATCAGCCCCAGCATTTT. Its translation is CASSQGAGNLNQPQHF.

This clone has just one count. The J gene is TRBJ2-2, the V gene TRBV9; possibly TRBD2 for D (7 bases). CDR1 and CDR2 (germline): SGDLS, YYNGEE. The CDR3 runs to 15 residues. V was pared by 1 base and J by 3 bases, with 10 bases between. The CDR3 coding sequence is TGTGCCAGCAGCGTACAAGGGGGGGACACCGGGGAGCTGTTTTTT. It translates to CASSVQGGDTGELFF.

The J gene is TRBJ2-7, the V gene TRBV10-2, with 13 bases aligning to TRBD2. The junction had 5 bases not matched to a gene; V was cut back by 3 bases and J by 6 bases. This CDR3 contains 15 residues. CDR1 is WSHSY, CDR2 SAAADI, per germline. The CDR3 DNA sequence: TGCGCCAGCAGTGAATGGACTAGCGGGAGCACCGAGCAGTACTTC. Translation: CASSEWTSGSTEQYF.

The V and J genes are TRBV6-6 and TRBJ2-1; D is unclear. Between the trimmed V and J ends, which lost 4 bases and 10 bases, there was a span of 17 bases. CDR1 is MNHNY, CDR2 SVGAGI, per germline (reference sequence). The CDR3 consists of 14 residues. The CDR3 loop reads CASSSPGSAYEQFF. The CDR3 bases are TGTGCCAGCAGTTCCCCCGGGTCCGCCTACGAGCAGTTCTTC.

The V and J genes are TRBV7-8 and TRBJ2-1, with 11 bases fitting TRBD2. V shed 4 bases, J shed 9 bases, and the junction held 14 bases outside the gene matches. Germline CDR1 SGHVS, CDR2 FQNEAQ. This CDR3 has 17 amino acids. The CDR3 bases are TGTGCCAGCAGCTCCCTCGGCCCCGGACTAGCGGGCATTGAGCAGTTCTTC. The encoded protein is CASSSLGPGLAGIEQFF.

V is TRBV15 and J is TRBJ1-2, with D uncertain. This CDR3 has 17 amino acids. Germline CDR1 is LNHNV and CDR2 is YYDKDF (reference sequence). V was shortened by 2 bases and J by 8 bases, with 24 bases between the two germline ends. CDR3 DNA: TGTGCCACCAGCAGACGTCACGACCCCGGCGGGTCGGGGGGCTACACCTTC. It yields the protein CATSRRHDPGGSGGYTF.

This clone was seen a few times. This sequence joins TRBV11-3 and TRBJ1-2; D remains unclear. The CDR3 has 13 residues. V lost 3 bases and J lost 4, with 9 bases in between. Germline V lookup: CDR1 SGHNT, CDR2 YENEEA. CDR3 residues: CASSLQNSYGYTF. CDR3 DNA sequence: TGTGCCAGCAGCTTGCAAAACTCCTATGGCTACACCTTC. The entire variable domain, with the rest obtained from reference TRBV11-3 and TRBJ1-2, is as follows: EAGVVQSPRYKIIEKKQPVAFWCNPISGHNTLYWYLQNLGQGPELLIRYENEEAVDDSQLPKDRFSAERLKGVDSTLKIQPAELGDSAVYLCASSLQNSYGYTFGSGTRLTVV.

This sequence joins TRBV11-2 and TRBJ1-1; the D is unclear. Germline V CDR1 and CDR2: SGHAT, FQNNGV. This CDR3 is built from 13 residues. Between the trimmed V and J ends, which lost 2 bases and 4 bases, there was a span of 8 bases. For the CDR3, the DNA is TGTGCCAGCAGCTTACCATCTAGCACTGAAGCTTTCTTT. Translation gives CASSLPSSTEAFF.